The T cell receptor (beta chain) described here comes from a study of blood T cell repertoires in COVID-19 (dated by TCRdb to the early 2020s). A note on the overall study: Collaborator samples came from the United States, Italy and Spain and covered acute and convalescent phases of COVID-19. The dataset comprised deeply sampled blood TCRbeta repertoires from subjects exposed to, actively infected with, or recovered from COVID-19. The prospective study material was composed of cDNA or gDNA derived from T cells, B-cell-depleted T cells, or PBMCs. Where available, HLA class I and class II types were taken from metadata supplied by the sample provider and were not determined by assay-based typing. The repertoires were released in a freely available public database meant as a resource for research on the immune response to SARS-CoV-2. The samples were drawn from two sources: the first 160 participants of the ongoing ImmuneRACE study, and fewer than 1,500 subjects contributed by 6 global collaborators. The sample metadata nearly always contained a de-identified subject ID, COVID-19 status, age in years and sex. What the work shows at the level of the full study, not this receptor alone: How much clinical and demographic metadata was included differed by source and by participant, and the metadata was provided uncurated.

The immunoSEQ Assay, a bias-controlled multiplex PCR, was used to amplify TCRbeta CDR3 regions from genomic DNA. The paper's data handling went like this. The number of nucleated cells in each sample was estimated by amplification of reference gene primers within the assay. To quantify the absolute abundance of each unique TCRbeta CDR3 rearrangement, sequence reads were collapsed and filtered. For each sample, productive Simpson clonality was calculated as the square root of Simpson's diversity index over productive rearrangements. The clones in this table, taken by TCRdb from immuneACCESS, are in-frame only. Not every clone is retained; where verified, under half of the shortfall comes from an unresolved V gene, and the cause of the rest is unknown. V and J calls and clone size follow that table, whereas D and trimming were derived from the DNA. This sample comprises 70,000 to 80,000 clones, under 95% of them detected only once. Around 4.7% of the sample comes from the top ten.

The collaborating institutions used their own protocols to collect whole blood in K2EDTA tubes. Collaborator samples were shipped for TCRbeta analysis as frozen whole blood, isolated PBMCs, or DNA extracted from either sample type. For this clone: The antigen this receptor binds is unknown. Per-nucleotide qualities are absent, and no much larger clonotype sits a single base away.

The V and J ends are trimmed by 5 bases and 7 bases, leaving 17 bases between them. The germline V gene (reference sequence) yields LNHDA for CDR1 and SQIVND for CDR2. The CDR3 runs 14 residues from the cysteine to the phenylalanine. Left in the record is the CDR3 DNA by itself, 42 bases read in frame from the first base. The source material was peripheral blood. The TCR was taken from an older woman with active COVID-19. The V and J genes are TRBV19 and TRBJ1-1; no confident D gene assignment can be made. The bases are TGTGCCAGTAGTCCTCCGGGCCTAGGAGGTGAAGCTTTCTTT. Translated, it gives CASSPPGLGGEAFF.